This T cell receptor (beta chain) was identified in a study of T cells in narcolepsy. Study findings and constraints: Some memory CD4+ repertoires had no autoreactive clone sequences.

The germline V gene has CDR1 SNHLY and CDR2 FYNNEI. The length of the CDR3 is 15 residues. Trimming cost V 6 bases and J 3 bases; bases outside gene matches: 6. The repertoire was sequenced with immunoSEQ multiplex PCR; TCRdb's copy has only in-frame clones and lacks some. The table records roughly 20,000 clones, around 86% of them present only once. A word on this clone: Its antigen is unknown.

This TCR derives from a human donor in good health. The sequencing input was memory (CD45RA-) CD4+ T cells from blood. The chain carries TRBV2 and TRBJ2-2, with 8 bases fitting TRBD2. CDR3 nucleotides: TGTGCCAGCAGAAAAGCGGGAGTAGACACCGGGGAGCTGTTTTTT. Amino acids: CASRKAGVDTGELFF.